This is a list of T cell receptor beta chains from one sample in a study of T cells in Graves' hyperthyroidism and ophthalmopathy. MiXCR, applied by TCRdb to the multiplex PCR reads, yields one record per CDR3 protein. The repertoire holds approximately 410,000 distinct CDR3 sequences, roughly 13% seen once, with approximately 5.3% in the top ten. The material sequenced was blood. The receptors come from a woman under 30 with Graves' hyperthyroidism. Both conserved end residues are part of each CDR3. Not every row has a clone size; where given, it reads once, few, many or a size class.

v_call	j_call	clone_size	cdr3_aa
TRBV3-1	TRBJ2-7	many	CASSLWTSGSGEQYF
TRBV30	TRBJ1-4	many	CAWSWVGQTNEKLFF
TRBV15	TRBJ1-4	NA	CATSNNRDRGREKLFF
TRBV11-1	TRBJ2-1	many	CASSFFGLAGGGEQFF
TRBV19	TRBJ2-1	many	CASRRANEQFF
TRBV12-3/TRBV12-4	TRBJ2-5	many	CASRTGGPETQYF
TRBV3-1	TRBJ2-7	many	CASSQGGLDGHEQYF
TRBV11-2	TRBJ2-2	many	CASSLISGYANTGELFF
TRBV7-8	TRBJ2-1	many	CASSLGDANNEQFF
TRBV20-1	TRBJ2-1	NA	CSARVGTSGTREQFF
TRBV5-1	TRBJ2-3	few	CASSRLQGAYTDTQYF
TRBV28	TRBJ2-1	many	CASNRLPSSYNEQFF
TRBV13	TRBJ1-1	many	CASSLAASTYRGTEAFF
TRBV7-6	TRBJ2-3	many	CASSLEGFTGGSSSTDTQYF
TRBV12-3/TRBV12-4	TRBJ2-2	many	CASSFSGRGELFF
TRBV7-2	TRBJ2-3	many	CASSLTLAWGSDTQYF
TRBV5-6	TRBJ2-3	NA	CASSLGTSGRTDTQYF
TRBV20-1	TRBJ2-1	many	CSASYGTSGRNNEQFF
TRBV5-1	TRBJ1-5	many	CASSLGADQPQHF
TRBV9	TRBJ2-5	NA	CASSFRLAGGETQYF
TRBV27	TRBJ2-1	many	CASSPNDRGLYNEQFF
TRBV11-2	TRBJ2-3	NA	CASSLGILAGTRSTDTQYF
TRBV4-2	TRBJ2-5	few	CASSQEAGGPQETQYF